Presented here are 17 T cell receptor beta chains from one specimen sequenced in a study of identical twins. TCRdb re-called the 5' RACE reads through MiXCR, storing one row per CDR3 protein. The data hold roughly 1.6 million distinct CDR3 sequences, with less than 40% observed a single time. The sequenced material came from cord blood. All receptors come from a newborn girl in good health.

This clonotype was found a few times. V is TRBV28 and J is TRBJ1-2, with TRBD1 matching 8 bases. Trimming cost V 3 bases and J 0 bases; bases outside gene matches: 6. CDR3 length equals 16 residues. Germline V CDR1 and CDR2: MDHEN, SYDVKM. CDR3 in amino acids: CASSFPMTGANYGYTF. The CDR3 DNA reads TGTGCCAGCAGTTTCCCTATGACAGGGGCTAACTATGGCTACACCTTC.

This clonotype was counted between two and nine times. V gene TRBV29-1 combines with J gene TRBJ1-1, with D maybe TRBD1 (5 bases). With 3 bases removed from V and 1 base from J, the gap between germline ends came to 12 bases. CDR3 length equals 14 residues. Germline V CDR1 and CDR2: SQVTM, ANQGSEA. The CDR3, as DNA: TGCAGCGTTGAGGCGAGGGGAGGGAACACTGAAGCTTTCTTT. It specifies CSVEARGGNTEAFF.

V is TRBV12-5 and J is TRBJ1-1; 9 bases match TRBD1. The CDR3 loop spans 15 amino acids. V lost 5 bases, J lost 4 bases, and 8 bases stayed unmatched. CDR1 is LGHNT, CDR2 FRNRAP, per germline. Here the CDR3 DNA reads TGTGCTAGTGGTCCAGGACAGGGGAAGGGCACTGAAGCTTTCTTT. Protein product: CASGPGQGKGTEAFF.

The chain employs TRBV18 and TRBJ1-2; no clear D gene. Trimming removed 0 bases from V and 2 bases from J, with 16 bases in between. Germline V gives CDR1 KGHSH, CDR2 LQKENI. The CDR3 is 17 amino acids. Here the CDR3 DNA reads TGTGCCAGCTCACCACCATCCGCACACGGACCCAACTATGGCTACACCTTC. It codes for CASSPPSAHGPNYGYTF.

Worth noting for this clonotype: One end of the junction varies from germline; a read error may be responsible. The V and J genes are TRBV5-1 and TRBJ2-1, with D perhaps matching TRBD1 (8 bases). Per the germline V gene, CDR1 is SGHRS and CDR2 is YFSETQ. The CDR3 length is 13 residues. The CDR3 DNA reads TGCGCCAGCCAGGACAGGGACTACAATGAGCAGTGCTTC. Residues: CASQDRDYNEQCF. The complete variable domain, with remaining parts taken from reference TRBV5-1 and TRBJ2-1, reads KAGVTQTPRYLIKTRGQQVTLSCSPISGHRSVSWYQQTPGQGLQFLFEYFSETQRNKGNFPGRFSGRQFSNSRSEMNVSTLELGDSALYLCASQDRDYNEQCFGPGTRLTVL.

This clonotype was counted at least ten times. The chain has TRBV5-1 and TRBJ2-7; D remains ambiguous. V was cut by 0 bases and J by 2 bases, with 12 bases left in between. The germline V gene encodes CDR1 SGHRS and CDR2 YFSETQ. CDR3 length: 15 amino acids. The CDR3 DNA follows: TGCGCCAGCAGCTTGGAGCCTAGTTTTACCTACGAGCAGTACTTC. Residues: CASSLEPSFTYEQYF.

In regard to this clonotype: This may come from a read error, since a much larger clone is one base off. The chain is built from TRBV24-1 and TRBJ2-1; 9 bases map to TRBD1. The CDR3 has 15 amino acids. V gave up 1 base and J gave up 13 bases; unmatched junction bases: 10. Germline CDR1 and CDR2: KGHDR and SFDVKD. The DNA of the CDR3 is TGTGCCACCAGTGATTTCAGGACAGGGGAAGAGACCCAGTTCTTC. Protein sequence: CATSDFRTGEETQFF.

This clonotype came up a few times. This chain joins TRBV10-3 and TRBJ2-1; no reliable D call. The CDR3 totals 14 residues. Germline CDR1 and CDR2: ENHRY and SYGVKD. Trimming pared 2 bases from V and 9 bases from J, leaving 14 bases between. CDR3 sequence reads: CAISEPGGFSEQFF. Here the CDR3 DNA reads TGTGCCATCAGTGAGCCGGGTGGTTTCAGTGAGCAGTTCTTC.

This clonotype occurred a few times. The rearrangement uses TRBV20-1 and TRBJ1-6, with D maybe TRBD1 (6 bases). V lost 6 bases and J lost 9, with 24 bases in between. Per the germline V gene, CDR1 is DFQATT and CDR2 is SNEGSKA (reference sequence). This CDR3 contains 16 residues. The CDR3 sequence is CSAKKGRGVWSSPLHF. CDR3 sequence (DNA): TGCAGTGCCAAAAAGGGGAGGGGGGTTTGGAGTTCACCCCTCCACTTT.

This chain uses TRBV10-3 with TRBJ1-2; D remains unclear. The germline V gene encodes CDR1 ENHRY and CDR2 SYGVKD. The CDR3 loop spans 12 amino acids. Trimming stripped 4 bases from V and 7 bases from J, with 10 bases between. The CDR3 DNA is TGTGCCATCAGTGTAGGAGGCGCTGGCTACACCTTC. This sequence encodes CAISVGGAGYTF.

The rearrangement links TRBV13 to TRBJ2-1, with D hard to call. The J call is uncertain, as TRBJ2-7 better fits the DNA end. Germline assignment: CDR1 PRHDT and CDR2 FYEKMQ (reference sequence). The CDR3 has 17 residues. CDR3 sequence reads: CASSLRPQTFSFNEQYF. The DNA for the CDR3 is TGTGCCAGCAGCCTACGGCCCCAAACCTTCTCCTTCAATGAGCAGTACTTC.

The sample holds one count of this clonotype. The chain combines TRBV4-1 with TRBJ1-5; D perhaps matches TRBD1 (6 bases). The CDR3 runs 14 residues. The germline CDR1 and CDR2 sequences are MGHRA and YSYEKL. Trimming took 0 bases from V and 7 from J, leaving 10 bases between them. The CDR3 region has the DNA TGCGCCAGCAGCCAAGATATGGGGGCCCAGCCCCAGCATTTT. Its protein product is CASSQDMGAQPQHF.

The rearrangement uses TRBV11-2 and TRBJ1-1, with D maybe TRBD1 (5 bases). Germline CDR1 and CDR2: SGHAT and FQNNGV. The CDR3 is 14 residues long. V lost 5 bases, J lost 4 bases, and 14 bases lay in between. The DNA of the CDR3 is TGTGCCAGCAGCCAGATGGGGGGGAGCACTGAAGCTTTCTTT. This translates into CASSQMGGSTEAFF. Together with reference TRBV11-2 and TRBJ1-1, the CDR3 gives the full variable domain: EAGVAQSPRYKIIEKRQSVAFWCNPISGHATLYWYQQILGQGPKLLIQFQNNGVVDDSQLPKDRFSAERLKGVDSTLKIQPAKLEDSAVYLCASSQMGGSTEAFFGQGTRLTVV.

The chain is built from TRBV6-6 and TRBJ1-3; TRBD1 matches 8 bases. The CDR3 extends over 15 amino acids. V gave up 7 bases and J gave up 4 bases; unmatched junction bases: 9. Germline lookup yields CDR1 MNHNY and CDR2 SVGAGI (reference sequence). In DNA, the CDR3 is TGTGCCAGCACCCAAGACAGGGGAAGGGGAAACACCATATATTTT. This translates into CASTQDRGRGNTIYF.

The table lists this clonotype with a few counts. The genes are TRBV20-1 and TRBJ1-2, with D possibly being TRBD1 (5 bases). The germline V gene has CDR1 DFQATT and CDR2 SNEGSKA (reference sequence). This CDR3 spans 15 amino acids. V was trimmed by 0 bases and J by 2 bases, leaving 13 bases between them. The CDR3 spells CSARDRGARNYGYTF. The CDR3 region has the DNA TGCAGTGCTAGAGATCGTGGGGCCAGGAACTATGGCTACACCTTC.

The rearrangement joins TRBV7-2 to TRBJ1-6; D may be TRBD1 (5 bases). Germline lookup yields CDR1 SGHTA and CDR2 FQGNSA. CDR3 length: 16 residues. V gave up 7 bases and J gave up 0 bases, with 13 bases separating them. The CDR3 DNA sequence: TGTGCCAGCAAGACAGACACCAGCTCCTATAATTCACCCCTCCACTTT. Protein: CASKTDTSSYNSPLHF.

V usage is TRBV20-1 and J usage is TRBJ2-1; the D gene is possibly TRBD1 (5 bases). V was clipped by 3 bases and J by 0 bases, with 6 bases between them. Germline V CDR1 and CDR2: DFQATT, SNEGSKA (reference sequence). This CDR3 is 13 amino acids long. The DNA for the CDR3 is TGCAGTGCTAGCACAGGCTCCTACAATGAGCAGTTCTTC. Protein product: CSASTGSYNEQFF.